The 3 T cell receptor beta chains given below trace back to one sample, sequenced in a study of tumor-infiltrating lymphocytes in oesophageal squamous cell carcinoma. Each CDR3 protein is one row after TCRdb ran MiXCR on the PCR reads. The table shows 9,000 to 13,000 distinct CDR3 sequences, with about 60% occurring only once. Input material: esophageal tumor tissue. The receptors derive from a male donor with esophageal squamous cell carcinoma.

On this clonotype itself: Being one base from a much bigger clone, this may be a read error. The genes are TRBV11-2 and TRBJ2-5, with TRBD2 matching over 10 bases. This CDR3 comprises 14 residues. Germline V gene sequence: CDR1 SGHAT, CDR2 FQNNGV. The J segment lost 11 bases and the V segment lost 2 bases, leaving 8 bases of the junction unmatched. The CDR3 nucleotides are TGTGCCAGCAGCTTAAGAGCGGGAGGGAATGAGCAGTACTTC. As protein: CASSLRAGGNEQYF.

The chain uses TRBV6-1 and TRBJ2-3; 13 bases align to TRBD2. The end of the DNA is better explained by TRBJ2-1, so the J call may be wrong. Germline V gene lookup returns CDR1 MNHNS and CDR2 SASEGT. This CDR3 has 22 residues. Here the CDR3 reads CASSDSLDVRTSGGSSYNEQFF. CDR3 nucleotide sequence: TGTGCCAGCAGTGACAGCTTGGATGTGAGGACTAGCGGGGGCAGCTCCTACAATGAGCAGTTCTTC.

With respect to this clonotype: The junction does not match germline at one end; this may be a read error. The chain is built from TRBV5-6 and TRBJ2-4; the D gene is possibly TRBD2 (5 bases). The CDR3 length is 12 residues. Germline V gene sequence: CDR1 SGHDT, CDR2 YYEEEE. CDR3 residues: CASSQSDSPDLF. CDR3 nucleotide sequence: TGTGCCAGCAGTCAGTCGGACTCCCCGGACCTCTTC.